The 12 T cell receptor beta chains below come from one sample, sequenced in a study of shared clonotypes between healthy human individuals. The method was immunoSEQ multiplex PCR; TCRdb's version includes in-frame clones alone and lacks a portion of them. This sample has over a million clones, with 60% to 80% found just once. What was sequenced was memory CD4+ T cells sorted from blood. As for subset: CD45RA-negative fraction. The receptors were sampled from a man aged 18 to 29 in good health.

There are a few counts of this clone. V and J are TRBV2 and TRBJ1-6; D is possibly TRBD1 (6 bases). The germline V and J ends were trimmed by 6 bases and 7 bases, with 13 bases remaining between them. Looked up from germline, CDR1 is SNHLY and CDR2 is FYNNEI. The CDR3 extends over 14 amino acids. CDR3 loop: CASSGQSTNSPLHF. The CDR3 DNA follows: TGTGCCAGCAGCGGACAGTCTACAAATTCACCCCTCCACTTT.

The rearrangement joins TRBV5-4 to TRBJ2-3; D ambiguous. The CDR3 is 16 amino acids. V shed 3 bases and J shed 0 bases, with 14 bases lying between them. Germline assignment: CDR1 SGHNT and CDR2 YYREEE (reference sequence). For the CDR3, the DNA is TGTGCCAGCAGCTCGCAGTTGGCCCCAAGCACAGATACGCAGTATTTT. Translated: CASSSQLAPSTDTQYF. Using reference TRBV5-4 and TRBJ2-3 for the parts outside the CDR3, the full variable domain is ETGVTQSPTHLIKTRGQQVTLRCSSQSGHNTVSWYQQALGQGPQFIFQYYREEENGRGNFPPRFSGLQFPNYSSELNVNALELDDSALYLCASSSQLAPSTDTQYFGPGTRLTVL.

V and J are TRBV9 and TRBJ2-7; 8 nucleotides agree with TRBD1. The germline gives CDR1 SGDLS, CDR2 YYNGEE. J lost 6 bases, V lost 1 base, and 3 bases had no gene match. The CDR3 is made up of 13 amino acids. The CDR3 nucleotides are TGTGCCAGCAGCGTACAGGGGGCGGGCGAGCAGTACTTC. Translation: CASSVQGAGEQYF.

This clone was recorded once. The chain uses TRBV6-5 and TRBJ2-3; D gene unclear. The CDR3 contains 13 residues. V shed 5 bases and J shed 2 bases, with 8 bases lying between them. In germline, CDR1 is MNHEY, CDR2 SVGAGI. CDR3 sequence: CASSDWDTDTQYF. The CDR3 coding sequence is TGTGCCAGCAGTGACTGGGACACAGATACGCAGTATTTT.

A note on this clone: The likely explanation is a read error, given a far larger clone one base away. The rearrangement joins TRBV10-3 to TRBJ1-1; 7 bases are a match to TRBD1. After removal of 6 bases from V and 2 bases from J, the junction contained 6 bases not matched to a gene. The CDR3 consists of 14 residues. Germline V gene sequence: CDR1 ENHRY, CDR2 SYGVKD. The chain's CDR3 is CAISTGAANTEAFF. DNA of the CDR3: TGTGCCATCAGCACAGGGGCCGCTAACACTGAAGCTTTCTTT.

CDR3 in DNA: TGTGCCAGCAGCATCTGGGGCGAAGATTCACCCCTCCACTTT. This gives the protein CASSIWGEDSPLHF. The gene calls are TRBV6-5 and TRBJ1-6, with D perhaps matching TRBD1 (5 bases). CDR1 is MNHEY and CDR2 is SVGAGI in the germline V gene. V dropped 6 bases and J dropped 8 bases, with 14 bases sitting between them. CDR3 length equals 14 residues.

V and J are TRBV4-1 and TRBJ1-1; D unresolved. Trimming removed 4 bases from V and 1 base from J, with 19 bases in between. The CDR3 runs 17 residues. CDR1 MGHRA and CDR2 YSYEKL come from the germline V gene. CDR3 in DNA: TGCGCCAGCAGCCGGCCCGCCGGGTCCCTGGGGAACACTGAAGCTTTCTTT. Translation gives CASSRPAGSLGNTEAFF.

The V gene is TRBV6-1, the J gene TRBJ2-2, with TRBD2 matching 11 bases. Germline V lookup: CDR1 MNHNS, CDR2 SASEGT. V lost 4 bases, J lost 4 bases, and 2 bases stayed unmatched. The length of the CDR3 is 15 residues. The CDR3 here is CASSVTSGVTGELFF. CDR3 nucleotide sequence: TGTGCCAGCAGTGTGACTAGCGGGGTCACCGGGGAGCTGTTTTTT.

This clone was seen once. The chain carries TRBV5-5 and TRBJ2-7, with 7 bases identical to TRBD1. V lost 1 base to trimming and J lost 3 bases; unmatched junction nucleotides: 7. Germline-derived CDR1 and CDR2 are SGHKS and YYEKEE (reference sequence). This CDR3 has 15 amino acids. The CDR3 nucleotides read TGTGCCAGCAGCTTGTTCCCGGACAGGAGCTACGAGCAGTACTTC. This translates into CASSLFPDRSYEQYF. Combining the CDR3 with reference TRBV5-5 and TRBJ2-7 gives the whole variable domain DAGVTQSPTHLIKTRGQQVTLRCSPISGHKSVSWYQQVLGQGPQFIFQYYEKEERGRGNFPDRFSARQFPNYSSELNVNALLLGDSALYLCASSLFPDRSYEQYFGPGTRLTVT.

The table lists this clone with a few counts. The V gene is TRBV6-1, the J gene TRBJ2-6; possible D gene TRBD2, 7 bases. This CDR3 is built from 14 residues. CDR1 is MNHNS and CDR2 is SASEGT in the germline V gene. Trimming left V 7 bases short and J 4 bases short, with 11 bases between. Here the CDR3 DNA reads TGTGCCAGCACGGGGGGCCTCGGGGCCAACGTCCTGACTTTC. It specifies CASTGGLGANVLTF.

This clone was seen a few times. The V call is TRBV5-4, the J call TRBJ2-1; D not certain. The CDR3 runs 12 residues. The germline V gene encodes CDR1 SGHNT and CDR2 YYREEE (reference sequence). V lost 5 bases to trimming and J lost 6 bases, with 9 bases between them. This chain's CDR3 is CASSFNLNEQFF. CDR3 coding DNA: TGTGCCAGCAGTTTCAATCTCAATGAGCAGTTCTTC.

The genes are TRBV10-3 and TRBJ1-1, with TRBD1 identical over 9 bases. J gave up 4 bases and V 10 bases, and 7 bases lay outside the gene matches. The CDR3 extends over 13 amino acids. In germline, CDR1 is ENHRY, CDR2 SYGVKD. The CDR3 region is CASMGTGITEAFF. CDR3 DNA sequence: TGTGCCAGCATGGGGACAGGGATCACTGAAGCTTTCTTT.